The rows below give T cell receptor beta chains drawn from one sample of a study of blood T cell repertoires in COVID-19. TCRdb's copy holds only in-frame clones and misses some; the assay was immunoSEQ multiplex PCR. The sample holds over 200,000 clones, about 87% seen once. What was sequenced was peripheral blood. Source of these receptors: a man in his 60s who had recovered from COVID-19. Each CDR3 is given with its conserved first and last residue. The order of the fields is clone size, D gene, V gene, J gene, CDR3 DNA, CDR3 protein. A D gene is named only where the DNA matches it firmly. A clone size is listed for some rows: how often the clone was seen (once, few, many), or a class if it is expanded.

abundance: NA
d_gene: NA
v_gene: TRBV19
j_gene: TRBJ2-7
CDR3nt: TGTGCCAGTAGTATAGCGACAGGAAACTCCTACGAGCAGTACTTC
CDR3aa: CASSIATGNSYEQYF

abundance: few
d_gene: NA
v_gene: TRBV7-8
j_gene: TRBJ2-1
CDR3nt: TGTGCCAGCAGCTCCACCCTCAGTCTGAAACTATACAATGAGCAGTTCTTC
CDR3aa: CASSSTLSLKLYNEQFF

abundance: NA
d_gene: TRBD2
v_gene: TRBV5-1
j_gene: TRBJ2-3
CDR3nt: TGCGCCAGCAGCTTACAAAATACCATAGCGGGGGGGTCTAGCACAGATACGCAGTATTTT
CDR3aa: CASSLQNTIAGGSSTDTQYF

abundance: few
d_gene: TRBD1
v_gene: TRBV5-1
j_gene: TRBJ1-1
CDR3nt: TGCGCCAGCAGCTCGGGGGACAGGAAGAAAAACACTGAAGCTTTCTTT
CDR3aa: CASSSGDRKKNTEAFF

abundance: NA
d_gene: NA
v_gene: TRBV7-9
j_gene: TRBJ2-3
CDR3nt: TGTGCCAGCAGCTTAGTGGGAGCCGATACGCAGTATTTT
CDR3aa: CASSLVGADTQYF

abundance: once
d_gene: TRBD1
v_gene: TRBV5-4
j_gene: TRBJ2-6
CDR3nt: TGTGCCAGCAGCGTTTCCGGGACAGCCTCTGGGGCCAACGTCCTGACTTTC
CDR3aa: CASSVSGTASGANVLTF

abundance: NA
d_gene: NA
v_gene: TRBV5-1
j_gene: TRBJ1-1
CDR3nt: TGCGCCAGCAGCTTGAACAACATGAACACTGAAGCTTTCTTT
CDR3aa: CASSLNNMNTEAFF

abundance: NA
d_gene: NA
v_gene: TRBV7-8
j_gene: TRBJ1-4
CDR3nt: TGTGCCAGCAGCGCTAATTTGGGGCCAGGCGAAAAACTGTTTTTT
CDR3aa: CASSANLGPGEKLFF

abundance: NA
d_gene: NA
v_gene: TRBV10-3
j_gene: TRBJ1-2
CDR3nt: TGTGCCATCAGTGAGGAGCTCTATGGCTACACCTTC
CDR3aa: CAISEELYGYTF

abundance: NA
d_gene: NA
v_gene: TRBV30
j_gene: TRBJ1-1
CDR3nt: TGTGCCTGGAGTGGGACTCGAGGAGACACTGAAGCTTTCTTT
CDR3aa: CAWSGTRGDTEAFF

abundance: NA
d_gene: NA
v_gene: TRBV11-3
j_gene: TRBJ1-1
CDR3nt: TGTGCCAGCAGCCCCCTAACCTTCACAGGGAACACTGAAGCTTTCTTT
CDR3aa: CASSPLTFTGNTEAFF

abundance: NA
d_gene: TRBD1
v_gene: TRBV27
j_gene: TRBJ2-7
CDR3nt: TGTGCCAGCAGTAGGCGACAGGGGTACGAGCAGTACTTC
CDR3aa: CASSRRQGYEQYF

abundance: NA
d_gene: NA
v_gene: TRBV18
j_gene: TRBJ2-7
CDR3nt: TGTGCCAGCTCACCCCTGGCACAGGGATCCTACGAGCAGTACTTC
CDR3aa: CASSPLAQGSYEQYF

abundance: NA
d_gene: NA
v_gene: TRBV19
j_gene: TRBJ1-1
CDR3nt: TGTGCCAGTAGTGAACACCGGAACACTGAAGCTTTCTTT
CDR3aa: CASSEHRNTEAFF

abundance: NA
d_gene: TRBD1
v_gene: TRBV27
j_gene: TRBJ2-7
CDR3nt: TGTGCCAGCACGGGACAGGGGGTCCACGAGCAGTACTTC
CDR3aa: CASTGQGVHEQYF

abundance: once
d_gene: TRBD2
v_gene: TRBV10-3
j_gene: TRBJ2-3
CDR3nt: TGTGCCATCAGTGACGGGGGGACGCAGTATTTT
CDR3aa: CAISDGGTQYF

abundance: few
d_gene: TRBD1
v_gene: TRBV19
j_gene: TRBJ1-2
CDR3nt: TGTGCCAGTAGGGGGACAGGGGCTTATGGCTACACCTTC
CDR3aa: CASRGTGAYGYTF

abundance: few
d_gene: NA
v_gene: TRBV3-1/TRBV3-2
j_gene: TRBJ2-1
CDR3nt: TGTGCCAGCAGCCAAATTCGACCGCGGGGTGAGCAGTTCTTC
CDR3aa: CASSQIRPRGEQFF

abundance: NA
d_gene: NA
v_gene: TRBV7-2
j_gene: TRBJ2-7
CDR3nt: TGTGCCAGCAGCTTAGGGACTTCAAGCGTCTCCTACGAGCAGTACTTC
CDR3aa: CASSLGTSSVSYEQYF

abundance: NA
d_gene: NA
v_gene: TRBV6-1
j_gene: TRBJ2-1
CDR3nt: TGTGCCAGCAGTAAGGACAGTAGGTTCTTC
CDR3aa: CASSKDSRFF

abundance: NA
d_gene: TRBD2
v_gene: TRBV5-1
j_gene: TRBJ2-1
CDR3nt: TGCGCCAGCAGCAGGGGACTAGCGGGGTATGAGCAGTTCTTC
CDR3aa: CASSRGLAGYEQFF

abundance: NA
d_gene: NA
v_gene: TRBV28
j_gene: TRBJ1-2
CDR3nt: TGTGCCAGCAGTTTCGGGGGTCTGGGTGGCTACACCTTC
CDR3aa: CASSFGGLGGYTF

abundance: NA
d_gene: NA
v_gene: TRBV19
j_gene: TRBJ2-6
CDR3nt: TGTGCCACTGTGGACTTCTCTGGGGCCAACGTCCTGACTTTC
CDR3aa: CATVDFSGANVLTF

abundance: NA
d_gene: NA
v_gene: TRBV7-3
j_gene: TRBJ2-3
CDR3nt: TGTGCCAGCAGCTTAAGAGGCAGCCGCACAGATACGCAGTATTTT
CDR3aa: CASSLRGSRTDTQYF

abundance: NA
d_gene: TRBD1
v_gene: TRBV7-9
j_gene: TRBJ1-4
CDR3nt: TGTGCCAGCAGTCACAGGGGCCATGATGAAAAACTGTTTTTT
CDR3aa: CASSHRGHDEKLFF